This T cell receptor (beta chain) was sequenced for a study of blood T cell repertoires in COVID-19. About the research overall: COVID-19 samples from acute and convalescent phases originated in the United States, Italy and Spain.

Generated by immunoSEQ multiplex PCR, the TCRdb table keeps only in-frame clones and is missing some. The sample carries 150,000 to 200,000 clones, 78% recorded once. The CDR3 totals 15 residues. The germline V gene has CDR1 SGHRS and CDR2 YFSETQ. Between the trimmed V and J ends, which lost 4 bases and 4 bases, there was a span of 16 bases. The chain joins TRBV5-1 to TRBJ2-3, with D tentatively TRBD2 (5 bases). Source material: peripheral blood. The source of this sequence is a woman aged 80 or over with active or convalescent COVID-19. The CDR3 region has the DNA TGCGCCAGCAGCGGCACCGGTGAGGGTCCAGATACGCAGTATTTT. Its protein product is CASSGTGEGPDTQYF.